This TCR beta chain came from a study of T cells in Graves' hyperthyroidism and ophthalmopathy. Amplification targeted TCR beta CDR3 regions from RNA transcripts. A first-round RT-PCR of the TCR CDR3 used the HTBI primer set. MiXCR, applied by TCRdb to the multiplex PCR reads, yields one record per CDR3 protein. This sample carries some 270,000 distinct CDR3 sequences, roughly an eighth of them seen once, and the ten largest clones take 7.9%. This clonotype was counted many times. The sequence derives from a woman between 40 and 55 years old with Graves' hyperthyroidism. Material for sequencing was blood.

Written as DNA, the CDR3 is TGTGCCAGCGGCCAATACAATGAGCAGTTCTTC. Protein sequence: CASGQYNEQFF. V and J are TRBV2 and TRBJ2-1; D uncertain. Germline V lookup: CDR1 SNHLY, CDR2 FYNNEI. The CDR3 totals 11 residues. Trimming left V 8 bases short and J 4 bases short, with 6 bases between.